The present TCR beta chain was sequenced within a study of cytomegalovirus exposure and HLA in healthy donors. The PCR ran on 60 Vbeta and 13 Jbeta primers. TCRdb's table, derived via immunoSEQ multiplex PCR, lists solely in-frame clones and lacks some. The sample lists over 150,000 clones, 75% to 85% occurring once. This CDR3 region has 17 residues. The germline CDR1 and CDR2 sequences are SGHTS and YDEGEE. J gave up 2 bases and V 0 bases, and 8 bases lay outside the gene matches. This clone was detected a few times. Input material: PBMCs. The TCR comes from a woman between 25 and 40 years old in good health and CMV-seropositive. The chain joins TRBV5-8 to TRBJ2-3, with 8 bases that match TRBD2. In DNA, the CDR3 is TGTGCCAGCAGCTTGGGGCCCCTAGCGGGTGACACAGATACGCAGTATTTT. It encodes CASSLGPLAGDTDTQYF.